This T cell receptor (beta chain) was obtained from a study of blood T cell repertoires in COVID-19. Per the original methods: How many nucleated cells were present was estimated from reference gene primer amplification. Clones were sequenced by immunoSEQ multiplex PCR, and TCRdb holds only the in-frame ones, with some missing. That table gives V, J and clone size, and the DNA gave D and trimming. The sample lists fewer than 700,000 clones; approximately 91% were seen once. The specimen sequenced was peripheral blood. This clonotype was sampled from a woman aged 45-65 years with COVID-19, enrolled during active disease.

The chain's CDR3 is CASSPGGTYNEQFF. The CDR3 DNA sequence: TGTGCCAGCAGCCCGGGGGGGACCTACAATGAGCAGTTCTTC. This sequence joins TRBV3-1 (or the pseudogene TRBV3-2) and TRBJ2-1, with TRBD2 matching over 8 bases. CDR1 and CDR2 from the germline V gene are LGHDT and YNNKEL (reference sequence). The CDR3 sequence is 14 residues long. The junction had 1 base not matched to a gene; V was cut back by 4 bases and J by 2 bases.